Listed below are T cell receptor beta chains from one sample, sequenced in a study of T cells in Graves' hyperthyroidism and ophthalmopathy. TCRdb itself ran the multiplex PCR reads through MiXCR, one entry per CDR3 protein. The data show some 770,000 distinct CDR3 sequences, less than 20% seen once. The material sequenced was blood. Source of these receptors: a man in his late teens or twenties with Graves' hyperthyroidism. The CDR3 runs from the conserved cysteine through the conserved F or W. The order of the fields is CDR3 protein, CDR3 DNA, J gene, D gene, V gene, clone size. A D gene is named only where the DNA matches it firmly. Clone sizes are given selectively: once, few, many, or a class where the clone is expanded.

cdr3_aa: CASSLGGWGSGSYEQYF
cdr3_nt: TGTGCCAGCAGCTTAGGAGGCTGGGGGAGCGGTTCCTACGAGCAGTACTTC
j_call: TRBJ2-7
d_call: NA
v_call: TRBV7-2
clone_size: many

cdr3_aa: CASSLFGNTEAFF
cdr3_nt: TGTGCCAGCAGTTTATTTGGGAACACTGAAGCTTTCTTT
j_call: TRBJ1-1
d_call: NA
v_call: TRBV28
clone_size: many

cdr3_aa: CASRRTTGAEQYF
cdr3_nt: TGTGCCAGCCGTAGGACAACGGGCGCCGAGCAGTACTTC
j_call: TRBJ2-7
d_call: NA
v_call: TRBV6-1
clone_size: many

cdr3_aa: CASSATRQYQETQYF
cdr3_nt: TGTGCCAGCAGTGCAACTAGACAGTACCAAGAGACCCAGTACTTC
j_call: TRBJ2-5
d_call: NA
v_call: TRBV25-1
clone_size: many

cdr3_aa: CASRGGGDGDYNEQFF
cdr3_nt: TGTGCCAGCAGGGGGGGGGGGGACGGCGACTACAATGAGCAGTTCTTC
j_call: TRBJ2-1
d_call: TRBD2
v_call: TRBV28
clone_size: many

cdr3_aa: CASSEPRRGGRASGTGELFF
cdr3_nt: TGTGCCAGCAGTGAACCTAGACGGGGCGGGAGGGCCAGTGGCACCGGGGAGCTGTTTTTT
j_call: TRBJ2-2
d_call: TRBD2
v_call: TRBV2
clone_size: many

cdr3_aa: CSARIPAGHYEQYF
cdr3_nt: TGCAGTGCTAGGATTCCAGCGGGCCACTACGAGCAGTACTTC
j_call: TRBJ2-7
d_call: NA
v_call: TRBV20-1
clone_size: many

cdr3_aa: CASSQDPGTVPDTQYF
cdr3_nt: TGTGCCAGCAGCCAAGATCCCGGGACAGTCCCAGATACGCAGTATTTT
j_call: TRBJ2-3
d_call: TRBD1
v_call: TRBV14
clone_size: few

cdr3_aa: CASSVREGYNEQFF
cdr3_nt: TGTGCCAGCAGTGTGCGGGAAGGGTACAATGAGCAGTTCTTC
j_call: TRBJ2-1
d_call: NA
v_call: TRBV6-1
clone_size: many

cdr3_aa: CASSPRTITGELFF
cdr3_nt: TGTGCCAGCAGCCCCCGGACTATCACCGGGGAGCTGTTTTTT
j_call: TRBJ2-2
d_call: NA
v_call: TRBV3-1
clone_size: NA

cdr3_aa: CASSFLGRNTDTQYF
cdr3_nt: TGTGCCAGCAGTTTTCTTGGGAGAAACACAGATACGCAGTATTTT
j_call: TRBJ2-3
d_call: NA
v_call: TRBV28
clone_size: many